This T cell receptor beta chain is from a study of cytomegalovirus exposure and HLA in healthy donors. This clone has only a few counts. Its antigen is unknown. Primers: 60 Vbeta forward and 13 Jbeta reverse. Some clones are missing from TCRdb's copy, which holds only in-frame ones; the method was immunoSEQ multiplex PCR. The data show around 130,000 clones, roughly 70% seen once. Points from the study as a whole: Association of a missense DCLRE1C variant with TCR beta V- and J-gene trimming was reported in a later analysis. Cytomegalovirus status was reportedly diagnosed by the classifier with high specificity and sensitivity. The Asian-associated ancestry cluster reportedly had fewer N-insertions than the approximately 700-donor mean in a later analysis.

Germline values: CDR1 MDHEN, CDR2 SYDVKM. Trimming left V 8 bases short and J 2 bases short, with 6 bases between. The CDR3 has 11 residues. The J gene is TRBJ1-2, the V gene TRBV28; perhaps TRBD1 as D (5 bases). This clonotype was sampled from a man in his forties in good health and CMV-seropositive. Sequences were obtained from PBMCs. CDR3 in DNA: TGTGCCAGCGGGGGGAACTATGGCTACACCTTC. It is translated as CASGGNYGYTF.